One and the same sample provided the 10 T cell receptor beta chains below, sequenced in a study of blood T cell repertoires in COVID-19. Sequenced by immunoSEQ multiplex PCR; TCRdb stores in-frame clones only, minus some. The sample lists over 250,000 clones; roughly 90% were seen once. The sample was PBMCs or T cells enriched from blood (not recorded which). These receptors came from a man aged 55-75 years who had recovered from COVID-19.

J is TRBJ1-1 and V is TRBV18, with 7 bases matching TRBD1. V trimming: 5 bases; J trimming: 0 bases; junction bases outside the gene matches: 3. This CDR3 comprises 14 residues. Looked up from germline, CDR1 is KGHSH and CDR2 is LQKENI. CDR3 in amino acids: CASSWDSMNTEAFF. The CDR3 nucleotides are TGTGCCAGCTCATGGGACAGCATGAACACTGAAGCTTTCTTT.

The chain links TRBV3-1 (or the pseudogene TRBV3-2) to TRBJ2-7; 13 bases are a match to TRBD2. The CDR3 sequence is 15 residues long. Germline CDR1 reads LGHDT; CDR2 reads YNNKEL (reference sequence). V gave up 0 bases and J gave up 7 bases; unmatched junction bases: 3. The CDR3 DNA reads TGTGCCAGCAGCCAAGAGGGACTAGCGGGATCAGAGCAGTACTTC. It codes for CASSQEGLAGSEQYF.

Here the CDR3 DNA reads TGTGCCAGTCACCGGGGGGGCCCCGGGGCTAGCGGGAGAAGGGAGGCCTACTTC. Protein sequence: CASHRGGPGASGRREAYF. This rearrangement joins TRBV5-6 to TRBJ2-5, with 10 positions matching TRBD2. Germline values: CDR1 SGHDT, CDR2 YYEEEE. After removal of 8 bases from V and 14 bases from J, the junction contained 30 bases not matched to a gene. This CDR3 has 18 amino acids.

CDR3 DNA sequence: TGTGCCAGCAGCTCCTGGGACAGGGCCACCTCGGAGCAGTTCTTC. It is translated as CASSSWDRATSEQFF. The chain carries TRBV5-4 and TRBJ2-1; 9 bases map to TRBD1. In germline, CDR1 is SGHNT, CDR2 YYREEE (reference sequence). J was trimmed by 10 bases and V by 3 bases; bases with no gene match: 11. The CDR3 sequence is 15 residues long.

The CDR3 region is CASSSLVTRGQAPQETQYF. The CDR3 bases are TGCGCCAGCAGCTCATTGGTCACCCGGGGACAGGCGCCACAAGAGACCCAGTACTTC. The J gene is TRBJ2-5, the V gene TRBV5-1; 8 positions agree with TRBD1. Germline-derived CDR1 and CDR2 are SGHRS and YFSETQ. The CDR3 sequence is 19 residues long. V shed 3 bases and J 2 bases; nucleotides not matched to a gene: 18.

This chain connects TRBV29-1 to TRBJ1-1; 7 nucleotides align to TRBD1. V lost 6 bases to trimming and J lost 0 bases; unmatched junction nucleotides: 4. Per germline, CDR1 SQVTM and CDR2 ANQGSEA. CDR3 length: 13 residues. The CDR3 here is CSVVGQLNTEAFF. DNA for the CDR3: TGCAGCGTGGTGGGACAGTTGAACACTGAAGCTTTCTTT. Complete variable domain (other parts from reference TRBV29-1 and TRBJ1-1): SAVISQKPSRDICQRGTSLTIQCQVDSQVTMMFWYRQQPGQSLTLIATANQGSEATYESGFVIDKFPISRPNLTFSTLTVSNMSPEDSSIYLCSVVGQLNTEAFFGQGTRLTVV.

This clone has only a few counts. V is TRBV11-2 and J is TRBJ1-1, with D possibly being TRBD1 (5 bases). CDR1 is SGHAT, CDR2 FQNNGV, per germline. The ends were cut back, 2 bases at V and 5 bases at J, with 18 bases in the middle. This CDR3 spans 16 amino acids. The chain's CDR3 is CASSLPRQPQPTEAFF. The DNA for the CDR3 is TGTGCCAGCAGCTTACCGAGACAGCCCCAACCTACTGAAGCTTTCTTT.

The genes are TRBV25-1 and TRBJ1-6; D unresolved. The CDR3 has 14 residues. Germline assignment: CDR1 MGHDK and CDR2 SYGVNS. Trimming left V 7 bases short and J 6 bases short, with 13 bases between. CDR3 in DNA: TGTGCCAGCAATGACGCTGGGAGTAATTCACCCCTCCACTTT. This encodes CASNDAGSNSPLHF.

In regard to this clone: This same CDR3 is encoded by further DNA sequences in the sample. The V gene is TRBV15, the J gene TRBJ1-5; tentatively, D is TRBD1 (5 bases). Between the trimmed V and J ends, which lost 0 bases and 1 base, there was a span of 7 bases. The CDR3 extends over 15 amino acids. The germline gives CDR1 LNHNV, CDR2 YYDKDF (reference sequence). The DNA for the CDR3 is TGTGCCACCAGCAGAGATCGGGGGAGCAATCAGCCCCAGCATTTT. Protein product: CATSRDRGSNQPQHF.

The chain recombines TRBV29-1 with TRBJ1-2; weak D call: TRBD1 (6 bases). V was trimmed by 7 bases and J by 5 bases, leaving 23 bases between them. The CDR3 has 15 residues. Per the germline V gene, CDR1 is SQVTM and CDR2 is ANQGSEA. The CDR3 DNA reads TGCAGCGCCTCGGTGGGTTCCCAGAGGGGGTATGGCTACACCTTC. Protein: CSASVGSQRGYGYTF.